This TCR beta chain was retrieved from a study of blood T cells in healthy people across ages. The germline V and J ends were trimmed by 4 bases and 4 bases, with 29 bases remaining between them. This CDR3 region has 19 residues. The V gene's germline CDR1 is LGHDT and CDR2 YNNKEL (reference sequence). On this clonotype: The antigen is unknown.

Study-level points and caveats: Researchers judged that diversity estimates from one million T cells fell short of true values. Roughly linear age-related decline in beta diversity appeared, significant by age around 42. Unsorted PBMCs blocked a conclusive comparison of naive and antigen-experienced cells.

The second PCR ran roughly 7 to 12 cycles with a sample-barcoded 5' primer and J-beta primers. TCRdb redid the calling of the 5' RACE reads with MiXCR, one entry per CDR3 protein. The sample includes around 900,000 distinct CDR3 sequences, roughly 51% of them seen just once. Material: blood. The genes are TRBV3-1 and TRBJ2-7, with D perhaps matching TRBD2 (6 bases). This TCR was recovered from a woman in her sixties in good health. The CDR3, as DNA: TGTGCCAGCAGCCGTTGGATAGGAGCCTCCGGGACTGAAAGGTACGAGCAGTACTTC. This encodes CASSRWIGASGTERYEQYF.